This T cell receptor (beta chain) was captured by sequencing in a study of T-cell memory formation after mild COVID-19. Germline V gene lookup returns CDR1 SGDLS and CDR2 YYNGEE. V was clipped by 0 bases and J by 0 bases; unmatched bases: 4. CDR3 length: 16 residues. This clonotype was counted many times. From 5'RACE with constant-segment primers came TCR alpha and TCR beta cDNA libraries that carried sample barcodes and UMIs. TCRdb used MiXCR to reprocess the 5' RACE reads, holding one entry per CDR3 protein. The sample holds about 50,000 distinct CDR3 sequences, around 12% seen once. The genes are TRBV9 and TRBJ2-3; 7 bases fit TRBD1. The specimen sequenced was PBMCs or a T cell subset sorted from them (not recorded which). The receptor's source is a man between 18 and 29 years old who had mild COVID-19 (a few samples of this study predate the infection). Cell type and time point are not known. The CDR3 loop is CASSVERGRSTDTQYF. The CDR3, as DNA: TGTGCCAGCAGCGTAGAGAGGGGGCGTAGCACAGATACGCAGTATTTT.